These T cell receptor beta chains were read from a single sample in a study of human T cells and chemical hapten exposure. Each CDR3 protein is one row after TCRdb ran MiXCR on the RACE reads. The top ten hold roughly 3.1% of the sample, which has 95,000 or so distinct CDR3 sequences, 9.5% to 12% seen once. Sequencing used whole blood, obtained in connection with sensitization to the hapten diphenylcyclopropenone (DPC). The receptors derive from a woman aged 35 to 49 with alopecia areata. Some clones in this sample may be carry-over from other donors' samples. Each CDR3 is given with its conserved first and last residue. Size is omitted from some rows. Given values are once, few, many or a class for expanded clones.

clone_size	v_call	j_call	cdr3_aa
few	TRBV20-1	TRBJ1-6	CSARETAGPLHF
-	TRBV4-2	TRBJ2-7	CASSPSGSIYEQYF
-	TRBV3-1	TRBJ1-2	CASSQDAGADGYTF
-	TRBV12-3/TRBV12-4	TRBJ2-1	CASSSGGNNEQFF
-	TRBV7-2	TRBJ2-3	CASSLGLSGGADTQYF
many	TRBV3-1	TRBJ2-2	CASSQRTSGRNTGELFF
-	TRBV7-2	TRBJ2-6	CASSLVKVSGANVLTF
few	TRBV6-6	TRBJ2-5	CAISGLETQYF
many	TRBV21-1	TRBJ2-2	CASSKVGDLNTGELFF
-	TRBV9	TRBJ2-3	CASSPTSALTDTQYF
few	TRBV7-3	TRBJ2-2	CASSPRGATGELFF
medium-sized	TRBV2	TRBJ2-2	CAARGTHYTGELFF
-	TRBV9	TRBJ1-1	CASSVGSESAFF
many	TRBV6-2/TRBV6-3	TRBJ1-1	CASSFLGRTVEAFF
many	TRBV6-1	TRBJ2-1	CASSDWREIYNEQFF
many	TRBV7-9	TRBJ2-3	CASSEGQLTDTQYF
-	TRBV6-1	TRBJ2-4	CASSVASGGRNIQYF
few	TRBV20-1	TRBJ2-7	CSARQQGGNREQYF
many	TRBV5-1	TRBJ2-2	CASRGDTGELFF
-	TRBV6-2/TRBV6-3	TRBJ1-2	CASTRTQTDYTF
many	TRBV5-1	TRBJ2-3	CASSLYVTDTQYF
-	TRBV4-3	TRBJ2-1	CASSQARVAGGREQFF
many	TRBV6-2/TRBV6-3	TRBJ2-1	CASSRGLAGPGNEQFF
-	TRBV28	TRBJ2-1	CASSLAPTAGEQFF
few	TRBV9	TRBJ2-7	CASSVGGRGAYEQYF
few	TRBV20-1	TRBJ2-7	CSASTLGGTYAHEQYF
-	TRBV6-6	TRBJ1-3	CASSRDRAGNTIYF
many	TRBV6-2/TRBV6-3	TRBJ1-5	CASSYQYRPQHF
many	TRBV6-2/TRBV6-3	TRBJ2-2	CASRLLRLTGELFF
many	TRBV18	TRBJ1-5	CASSPSGGNQPQHF
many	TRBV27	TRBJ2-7	CASSSPPREQYF
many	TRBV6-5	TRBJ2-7	CASSYGSISYEQYF
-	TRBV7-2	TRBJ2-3	CASSKRGQLTDTQYF
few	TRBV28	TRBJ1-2	CASTLRQVTYGYTF
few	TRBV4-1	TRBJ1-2	CASSLRGPQGGSYGYTF
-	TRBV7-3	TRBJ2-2	CASSLLGTANTGELFF
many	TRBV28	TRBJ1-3	CASSEQGVIGNTIYF
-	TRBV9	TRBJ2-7	CASSTTSSSYEQYF
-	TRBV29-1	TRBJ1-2	CSVGQGSPYGYTF
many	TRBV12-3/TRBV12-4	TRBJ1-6	CASSLGENSPLHF
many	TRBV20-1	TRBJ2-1	CSARPTDYNEQFF
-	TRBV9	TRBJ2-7	CASSLGGGADEQYF
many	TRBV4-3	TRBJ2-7	CASSQDLGQGMYEQYF
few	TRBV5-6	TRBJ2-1	CASSLGILAGEEQFF
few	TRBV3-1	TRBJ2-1	CASSQDIGYNEQFF
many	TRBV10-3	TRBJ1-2	CAISEPNGGRNEYYGYTF
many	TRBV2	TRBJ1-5	CASRNGVGQPQHF
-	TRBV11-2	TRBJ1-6	CASSLGVGANSPLHF
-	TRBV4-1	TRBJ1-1	CASSQGDEARVRRDTEAFF
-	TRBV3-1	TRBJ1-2	CASSQGLLQGYTF
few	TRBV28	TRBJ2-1	CASSLPGTEQFF
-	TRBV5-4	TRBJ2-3	CASSLDIPDTQYF
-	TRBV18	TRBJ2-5	CASSPPLKTQYF
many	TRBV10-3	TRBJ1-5	CASNADRGPDQPQHF
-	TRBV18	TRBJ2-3	CASSPGTSGRGTDTQYF